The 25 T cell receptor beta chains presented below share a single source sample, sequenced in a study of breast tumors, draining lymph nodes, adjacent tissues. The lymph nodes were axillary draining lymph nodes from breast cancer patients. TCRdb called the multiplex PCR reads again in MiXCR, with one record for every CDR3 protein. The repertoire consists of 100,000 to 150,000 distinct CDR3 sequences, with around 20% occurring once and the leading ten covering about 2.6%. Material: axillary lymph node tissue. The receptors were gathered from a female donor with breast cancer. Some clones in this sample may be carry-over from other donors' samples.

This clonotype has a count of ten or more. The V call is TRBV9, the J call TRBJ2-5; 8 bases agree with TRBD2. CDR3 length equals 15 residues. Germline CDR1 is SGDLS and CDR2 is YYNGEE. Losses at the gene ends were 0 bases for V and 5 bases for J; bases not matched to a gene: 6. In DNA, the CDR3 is TGTGCCAGCAGCGTAGGAACGGGAGGGTGGGAGACCCAGTACTTC. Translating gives CASSVGTGGWETQYF.

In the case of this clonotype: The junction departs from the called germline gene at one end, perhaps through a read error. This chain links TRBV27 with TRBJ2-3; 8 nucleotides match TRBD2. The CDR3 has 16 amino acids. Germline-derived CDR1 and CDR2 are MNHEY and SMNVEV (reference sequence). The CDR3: CASTPVVAGGTNTQYF. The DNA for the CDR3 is TGTGCCAGCACCCCAGTGGTTGCGGGGGGCACAAATACGCAGTATTTT.

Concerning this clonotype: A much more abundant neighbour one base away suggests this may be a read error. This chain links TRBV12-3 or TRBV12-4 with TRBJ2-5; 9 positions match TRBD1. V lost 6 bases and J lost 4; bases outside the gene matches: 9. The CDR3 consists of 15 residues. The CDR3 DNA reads TGTGCCAGCAGAGCCGGGACAGGGTCTATAGAGACCCAGTACTTC. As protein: CASRAGTGSIETQYF.

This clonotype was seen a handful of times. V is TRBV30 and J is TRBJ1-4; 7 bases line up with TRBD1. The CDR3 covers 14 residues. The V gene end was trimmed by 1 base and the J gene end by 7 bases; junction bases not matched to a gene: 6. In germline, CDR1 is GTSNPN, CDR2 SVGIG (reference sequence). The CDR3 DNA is TGTGCCTGGAGTGCAGACAGGGCCCGTGAAAAACTGTTTTTT. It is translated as CAWSADRAREKLFF.

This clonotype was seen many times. The chain's CDR3 is CASSIGRGETQYF. The CDR3, as DNA: TGTGCCAGTAGTATAGGAAGGGGAGAGACCCAGTACTTC. The V gene is TRBV19, the J gene TRBJ2-5; tentative D call: TRBD1 (5 bases). CDR1 is LNHDA and CDR2 is SQIVND in the germline V gene (reference sequence). The V gene lost 1 base and the J gene lost 4 bases, with 7 bases spanning the gap. This CDR3 contains 13 residues.

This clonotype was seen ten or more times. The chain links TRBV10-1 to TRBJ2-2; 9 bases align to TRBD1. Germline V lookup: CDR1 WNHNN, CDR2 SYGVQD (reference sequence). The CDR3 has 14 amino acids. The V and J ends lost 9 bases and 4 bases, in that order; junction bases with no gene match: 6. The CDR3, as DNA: TGCGCCAGTGGGACAGGGTCGGGCACCGGGGAGCTGTTTTTT. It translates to CASGTGSGTGELFF.

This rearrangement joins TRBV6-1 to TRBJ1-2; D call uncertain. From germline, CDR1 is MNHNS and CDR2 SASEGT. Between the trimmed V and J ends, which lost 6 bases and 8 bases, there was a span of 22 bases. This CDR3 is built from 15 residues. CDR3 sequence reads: CASRMVGGVGIGYTF. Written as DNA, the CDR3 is TGTGCCAGCAGAATGGTTGGTGGGGTCGGAATCGGCTACACCTTC.

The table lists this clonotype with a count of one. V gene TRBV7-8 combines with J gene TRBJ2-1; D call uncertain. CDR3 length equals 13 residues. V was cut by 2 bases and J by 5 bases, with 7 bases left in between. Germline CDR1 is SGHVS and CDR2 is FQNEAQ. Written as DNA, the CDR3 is TGTGCCAGCAGCTTATCGCTGAACAATGAGCAGTTCTTC. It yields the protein CASSLSLNNEQFF.

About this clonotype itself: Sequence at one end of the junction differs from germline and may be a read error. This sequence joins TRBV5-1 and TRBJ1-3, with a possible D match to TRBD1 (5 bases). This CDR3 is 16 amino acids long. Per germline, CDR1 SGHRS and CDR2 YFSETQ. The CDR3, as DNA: TGCGCCGGCAGCTTGGGCGGGGACGGCTCTGGAAACACCATATATTTT. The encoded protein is CAGSLGGDGSGNTIYF.

The chain's CDR3 is CASSQDSPGLGWGFPTGELFF. CDR3 in DNA: TGTGCCAGCAGCCAAGATTCGCCGGGACTAGGGTGGGGTTTCCCAACCGGGGAGCTGTTTTTT. The J gene is TRBJ2-2, the V gene TRBV3-1; 8 positions match TRBD2. The CDR3 is made up of 21 amino acids. Looked up from germline, CDR1 is LGHDT and CDR2 is YNNKEL (reference sequence). V shed 0 bases and J 5 bases; nucleotides not matched to a gene: 20.

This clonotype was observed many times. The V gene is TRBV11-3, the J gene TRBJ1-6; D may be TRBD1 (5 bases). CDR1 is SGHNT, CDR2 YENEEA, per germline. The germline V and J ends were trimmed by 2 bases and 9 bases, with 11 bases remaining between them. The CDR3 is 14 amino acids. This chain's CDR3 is CASSLRGRTSPLHF. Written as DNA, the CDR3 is TGTGCCAGCAGCTTACGGGGCAGAACTTCACCCCTCCACTTT. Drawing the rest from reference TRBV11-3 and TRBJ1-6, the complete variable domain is EAGVVQSPRYKIIEKKQPVAFWCNPISGHNTLYWYLQNLGQGPELLIRYENEEAVDDSQLPKDRFSAERLKGVDSTLKIQPAELGDSAVYLCASSLRGRTSPLHFGNGTRLTVT.

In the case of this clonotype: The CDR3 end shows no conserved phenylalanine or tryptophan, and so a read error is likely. The CDR3 nucleotides are TGCGCCAGCAGCTTGGGCGGGGCCTCCTACAATGAGCAGTTCTCC. Translated: CASSLGGASYNEQFS. The chain uses TRBV5-1 and TRBJ2-1; D is possibly TRBD2 (6 bases). CDR3 length: 15 residues. Trimming removed 0 bases from V and 0 bases from J, with 7 bases in between. Per the germline V gene, CDR1 is SGHRS and CDR2 is YFSETQ.

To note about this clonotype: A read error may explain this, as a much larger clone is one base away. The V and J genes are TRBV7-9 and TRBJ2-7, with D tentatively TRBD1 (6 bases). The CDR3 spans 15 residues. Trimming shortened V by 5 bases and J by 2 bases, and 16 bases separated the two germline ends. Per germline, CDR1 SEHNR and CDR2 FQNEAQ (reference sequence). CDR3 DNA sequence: TGTGCCAGCAGCCCAGGGGTGTCCGCCGCCTACGAGCAGTACTTC. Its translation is CASSPGVSAAYEQYF.

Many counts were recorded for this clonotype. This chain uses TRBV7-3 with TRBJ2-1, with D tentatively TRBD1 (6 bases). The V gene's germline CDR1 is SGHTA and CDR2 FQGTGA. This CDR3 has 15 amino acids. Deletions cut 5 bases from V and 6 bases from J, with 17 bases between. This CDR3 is CASSEKDSPLNEQFF. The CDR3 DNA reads TGTGCCAGCAGCGAGAAGGACAGTCCCCTCAATGAGCAGTTCTTC.

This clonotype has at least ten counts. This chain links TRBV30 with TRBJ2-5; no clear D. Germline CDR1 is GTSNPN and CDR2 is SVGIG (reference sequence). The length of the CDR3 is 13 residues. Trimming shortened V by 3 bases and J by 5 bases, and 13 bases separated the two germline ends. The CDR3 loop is CAWSQRVGETQYF. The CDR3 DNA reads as TGTGCCTGGAGCCAACGGGTAGGGGAGACCCAGTACTTC.

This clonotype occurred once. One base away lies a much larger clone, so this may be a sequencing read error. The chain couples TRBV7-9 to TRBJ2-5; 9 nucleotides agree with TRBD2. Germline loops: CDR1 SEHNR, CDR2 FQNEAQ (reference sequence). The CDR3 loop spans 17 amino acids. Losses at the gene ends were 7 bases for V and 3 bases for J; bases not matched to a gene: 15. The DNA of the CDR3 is TGTGCCAGCAACTCGAACTCGGCGGGAGGGACTAAAGAGACCCAGTACTTC. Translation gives CASNSNSAGGTKETQYF.

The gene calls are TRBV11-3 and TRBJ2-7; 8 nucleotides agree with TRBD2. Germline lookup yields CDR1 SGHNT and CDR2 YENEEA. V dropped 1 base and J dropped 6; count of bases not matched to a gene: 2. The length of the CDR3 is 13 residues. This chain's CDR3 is CASSLGTSLEQYF. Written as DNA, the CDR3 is TGTGCCAGCAGCTTAGGGACTAGCCTCGAGCAGTACTTC. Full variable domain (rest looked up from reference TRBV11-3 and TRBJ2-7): EAGVVQSPRYKIIEKKQPVAFWCNPISGHNTLYWYLQNLGQGPELLIRYENEEAVDDSQLPKDRFSAERLKGVDSTLKIQPAELGDSAVYLCASSLGTSLEQYFGPGTRLTVT.

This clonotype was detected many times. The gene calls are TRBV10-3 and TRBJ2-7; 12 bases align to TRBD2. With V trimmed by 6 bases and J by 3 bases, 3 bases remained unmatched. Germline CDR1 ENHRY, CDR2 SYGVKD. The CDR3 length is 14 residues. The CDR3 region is CAISPTSGSYEQYF. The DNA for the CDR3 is TGTGCCATCAGCCCGACTAGCGGGAGCTACGAGCAGTACTTC.

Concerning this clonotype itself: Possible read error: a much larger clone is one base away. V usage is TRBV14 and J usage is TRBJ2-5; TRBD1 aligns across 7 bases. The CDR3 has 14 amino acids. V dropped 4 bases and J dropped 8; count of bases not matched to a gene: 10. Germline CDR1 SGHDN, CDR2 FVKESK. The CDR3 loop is CASSPRQGRGTQYF. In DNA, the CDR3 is TGTGCCAGCAGCCCTCGACAGGGAAGGGGTACCCAGTACTTC.

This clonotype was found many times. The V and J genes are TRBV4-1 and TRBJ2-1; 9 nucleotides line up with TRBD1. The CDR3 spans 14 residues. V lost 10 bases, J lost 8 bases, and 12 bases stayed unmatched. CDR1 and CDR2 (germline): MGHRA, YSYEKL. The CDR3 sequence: CATADRDRVHEQFF. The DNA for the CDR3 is TGCGCCACCGCCGACCGGGACAGGGTCCATGAGCAGTTCTTC.

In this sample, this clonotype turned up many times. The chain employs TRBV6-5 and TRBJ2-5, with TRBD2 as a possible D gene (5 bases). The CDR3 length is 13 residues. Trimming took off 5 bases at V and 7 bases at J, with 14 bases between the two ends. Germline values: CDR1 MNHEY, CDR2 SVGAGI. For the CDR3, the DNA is TGTGCCAGCAGTCCTACTAGAGGCGGGACCCAGTACTTC. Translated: CASSPTRGGTQYF.

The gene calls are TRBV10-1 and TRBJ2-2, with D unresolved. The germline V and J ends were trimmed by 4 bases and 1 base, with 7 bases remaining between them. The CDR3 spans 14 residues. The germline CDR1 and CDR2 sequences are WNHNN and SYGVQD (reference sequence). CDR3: CASSGSMNTGELFF. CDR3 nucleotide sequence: TGCGCCAGCAGTGGTAGCATGAACACCGGGGAGCTGTTTTTT.

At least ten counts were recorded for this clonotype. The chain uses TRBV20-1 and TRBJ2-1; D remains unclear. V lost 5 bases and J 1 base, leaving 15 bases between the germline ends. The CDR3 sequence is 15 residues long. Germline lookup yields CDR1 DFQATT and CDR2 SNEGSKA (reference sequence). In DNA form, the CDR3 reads TGCAGTGCTCGACGGGCCGGGCTGTCCTACAATGAGCAGTTCTTC. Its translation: CSARRAGLSYNEQFF.

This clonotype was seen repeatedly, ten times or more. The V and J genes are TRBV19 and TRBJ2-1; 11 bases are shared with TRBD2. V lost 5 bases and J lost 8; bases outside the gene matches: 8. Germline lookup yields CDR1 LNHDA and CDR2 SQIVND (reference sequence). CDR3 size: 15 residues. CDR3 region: CASSAPGLAVYEQFF. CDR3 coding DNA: TGTGCCAGTAGTGCACCGGGACTAGCGGTGTATGAGCAGTTCTTC.

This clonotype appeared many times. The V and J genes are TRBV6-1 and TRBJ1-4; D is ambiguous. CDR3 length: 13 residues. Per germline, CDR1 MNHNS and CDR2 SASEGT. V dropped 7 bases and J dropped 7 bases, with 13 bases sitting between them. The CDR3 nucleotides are TGTGCCAGCATGGAGTCGGGGATTGAAAAACTGTTTTTT. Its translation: CASMESGIEKLFF.